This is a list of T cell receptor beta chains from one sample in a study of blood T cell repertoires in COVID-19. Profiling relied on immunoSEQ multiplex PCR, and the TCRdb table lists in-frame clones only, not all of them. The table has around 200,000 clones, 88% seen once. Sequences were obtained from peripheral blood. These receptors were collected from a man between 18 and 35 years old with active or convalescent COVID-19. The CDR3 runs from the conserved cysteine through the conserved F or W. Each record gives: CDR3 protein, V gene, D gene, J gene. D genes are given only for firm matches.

CDR3: CASSLGGTGQTEAFF
V: TRBV28
D: TRBD1
J: TRBJ1-1

CDR3: CASSSTGSGANVLTF
V: TRBV19
D: -
J: TRBJ2-6

CDR3: CASSSLYSGANVLTF
V: TRBV5-4
D: -
J: TRBJ2-6

CDR3: CASSPTTGDNYGYTF
V: TRBV5-6
D: -
J: TRBJ1-2

CDR3: CASSQVQGGAYGYTF
V: TRBV4-3
D: -
J: TRBJ1-2

CDR3: CSGRTSSYEQYF
V: TRBV29-1
D: TRBD2
J: TRBJ2-7

CDR3: CASSFLGGSSYNEQFF
V: TRBV7-2
D: TRBD2
J: TRBJ2-1

CDR3: CASSLRTYRVGTGELFF
V: TRBV27
D: -
J: TRBJ2-2

CDR3: CASSLAHAGIIYEQYF
V: TRBV13
D: -
J: TRBJ2-7

CDR3: CASSPGQRIYEQYF
V: TRBV27
D: TRBD1
J: TRBJ2-7

CDR3: CASSLDRGSNSPLHF
V: TRBV5-4
D: TRBD1
J: TRBJ1-6

CDR3: CASSTTLGGGSGNYGYTF
V: TRBV2
D: -
J: TRBJ1-2

CDR3: CASSLSVRDQPQHF
V: TRBV27
D: -
J: TRBJ1-5

CDR3: CASRTSGIGETQYF
V: TRBV7-9
D: TRBD2
J: TRBJ2-5

CDR3: CASSDVRQVTNTEAFF
V: TRBV6-1
D: -
J: TRBJ1-1

CDR3: CASSPQPSGSTDTQYF
V: TRBV7-6
D: -
J: TRBJ2-3

CDR3: CASSLQSAGELFF
V: TRBV5-4
D: -
J: TRBJ2-2

CDR3: CAISEGASGSSDTQYF
V: TRBV10-3
D: TRBD2
J: TRBJ2-3

CDR3: CASGLGQQTEAFF
V: TRBV12-5
D: -
J: TRBJ1-1

CDR3: CASSQRPGAGELFF
V: TRBV4-1
D: -
J: TRBJ2-2

CDR3: CASSVAGTTDTQYF
V: TRBV6-4
D: TRBD2
J: TRBJ2-3

CDR3: CASMHDSYNYEQYF
V: TRBV23-1
D: -
J: TRBJ2-7

CDR3: CASTGGASSDQPQHF
V: TRBV19
D: -
J: TRBJ1-5

CDR3: CASSSSIRGFEQYF
V: TRBV7-9
D: -
J: TRBJ2-7

CDR3: CASSRPDGSAGGGPHTPIYEQYF
V: TRBV6-7
D: TRBD2
J: TRBJ2-7

CDR3: CASSPKSNTGELFF
V: TRBV9
D: -
J: TRBJ2-2

CDR3: CASIAANSGNTIYF
V: TRBV6-6
D: -
J: TRBJ1-3

CDR3: CASRPGTGGYSNYGYTF
V: TRBV5-6
D: TRBD1
J: TRBJ1-2

CDR3: CASSSSRGLVGRNTGELFF
V: TRBV5-1
D: -
J: TRBJ2-2

CDR3: CASSTGQLNTEAFF
V: TRBV19
D: TRBD1
J: TRBJ1-1

CDR3: CASSPGTSDGQYF
V: TRBV19
D: TRBD2
J: TRBJ2-5

CDR3: CASSLGGGRERNEQFF
V: TRBV7-2
D: TRBD2
J: TRBJ2-1